The source of this TCR beta chain is a study of cytomegalovirus exposure and HLA in healthy donors. The V end lost 7 bases, the J end lost 5 bases, and 19 bases lay between the germline ends. This CDR3 is 15 amino acids long. CDR1 is LNHDA, CDR2 SQIVND, per germline (reference sequence). In regard to this clone: The antigen remains undetermined.

Only in-frame clones appear in the TCRdb table, and some are missing; sequencing was by immunoSEQ multiplex PCR. The sample consists of tens of thousands of clones, roughly 90% of them appearing once. Points from the study as a whole: Altogether, 164 TCR beta chains were recorded as cytomegalovirus-associated.

This chain joins TRBV19 and TRBJ2-3; a weak D match, TRBD2 (6 bases). The sample consisted of PBMCs. The TCR was taken from a man between 18 and 35 years old in good health and CMV-seronegative. The CDR3, as DNA: TGTGCCAGTACCTCCCTACGGGAGATGGGAGATACGCAGTATTTT. Translating gives CASTSLREMGDTQYF.